Below are 13 T cell receptor beta chains sequenced from a single sample in a study of T cell responses to AZD1222 COVID-19 vaccine. Using immunoSEQ multiplex PCR, the repertoire was profiled, and TCRdb retains in-frame clones only, with some absent. The table records about 120,000 clones, around 88% of them present only once. Sequencing was performed on peripheral blood, taken on day 0 of AZD1222 vaccination. All receptors come from an adult in good health.

The V gene is TRBV6-6, the J gene TRBJ2-3, with 9 bases identical to TRBD1. CDR3 size: 16 residues. The junction had 13 bases not matched to a gene; V was cut back by 6 bases and J by 6 bases. Germline assignment: CDR1 MNHNY and CDR2 SVGAGI (reference sequence). The CDR3 DNA is TGTGCCAGCAGGCGTACAGGGGGCCCCATAATGGATACGCAGTATTTT. Translated, it gives CASRRTGGPIMDTQYF.

CDR3 region: CASSQEWTSDGKDTQYF. CDR3 in DNA: TGCGCCAGCAGCCAAGAATGGACTAGTGATGGGAAAGATACGCAGTATTTT. This chain links TRBV4-3 with TRBJ2-3; TRBD2 matches at 7 bases. V was pared by 0 bases and J by 5 bases, with 11 bases of the junction left unmatched. The germline V gene has CDR1 LGHNA and CDR2 YSLEER. This CDR3 is 17 amino acids long.

The rearrangement uses TRBV2 and TRBJ1-2, with TRBD1 as a possible D gene (6 bases). Germline V CDR1 and CDR2: SNHLY, FYNNEI. Trimming cost V 2 bases and J 3 bases, with 10 bases left between them. The CDR3 covers 14 residues. Written as DNA, the CDR3 is TGTGCCAGCAGTGAAACAGGGATGGACTATGGCTACACCTTC. Protein sequence: CASSETGMDYGYTF.

This sequence joins TRBV7-3 and TRBJ1-2, with TRBD1 as a possible D gene (6 bases). The length of the CDR3 is 16 residues. Trimming left V 5 bases short and J 1 base short, with 17 bases between. Germline V gene lookup returns CDR1 SGHTA and CDR2 FQGTGA. This CDR3 is CASSDTGTPFNYGYTF. The CDR3 DNA follows: TGTGCCAGCAGCGACACCGGGACACCCTTTAACTATGGCTACACCTTC. Based on the CDR3 plus reference TRBV7-3 and TRBJ1-2, the full variable domain is GAGVSQTPSNKVTEKGKYVELRCDPISGHTALYWYRQSLGQGPEFLIYFQGTGAADDSGLPNDRFFAVRPEGSVSTLKIQRTERGDSAVYLCASSDTGTPFNYGYTFGSGTRLTVV.

The chain links TRBV29-1 to TRBJ1-2; D not resolved. The CDR3 is 12 amino acids. Trimming stripped 4 bases from V and 2 bases from J, with 8 bases between. Germline CDR1 is SQVTM and CDR2 is ANQGSEA. In DNA, the CDR3 is TGCAGCGTTGTCTCGCGGAACTATGGCTACACCTTC. This gives the protein CSVVSRNYGYTF.

This sequence joins TRBV5-8 and TRBJ1-2; TRBD1 matches at 7 bases. The J segment lost 2 bases and the V segment lost 2 bases, leaving 3 bases of the junction unmatched. From germline, CDR1 is SGHTS and CDR2 YDEGEE. CDR3 length: 14 residues. The CDR3 here is CASSLGQENYGYTF. As DNA, the CDR3 is TGTGCCAGCAGCTTAGGACAGGAGAACTATGGCTACACCTTC. The full variable domain, rest sourced from reference TRBV5-8 and TRBJ1-2, is EAGVTQSPTHLIKTRGQQATLRCSPISGHTSVYWYQQALGLGLQFLLWYDEGEERNRGNFPPRFSGRQFPNYSSELNVNALELEDSALYLCASSLGQENYGYTFGSGTRLTVV.

V is TRBV5-1 and J is TRBJ2-3; tentatively, D is TRBD2 (6 bases). There are 16 residues in the CDR3. CDR1 is SGHRS and CDR2 is YFSETQ in the germline V gene. V was clipped by 2 bases and J by 4 bases, with 17 bases between them. CDR3 in DNA: TGCGCCAGCAGCTTTATTGCCGGGACTCGCGCAGATACGCAGTATTTT. Its protein is CASSFIAGTRADTQYF. The whole variable domain, filled in from reference TRBV5-1 and TRBJ2-3, reads KAGVTQTPRYLIKTRGQQVTLSCSPISGHRSVSWYQQTPGQGLQFLFEYFSETQRNKGNFPGRFSGRQFSNSRSEMNVSTLELGDSALYLCASSFIAGTRADTQYFGPGTRLTVL.

J is TRBJ2-5 and V is TRBV18; 7 nucleotides line up with TRBD2. The CDR3 is 15 amino acids. With V trimmed by 3 bases and J by 4 bases, 8 bases remained unmatched. The germline gives CDR1 KGHSH, CDR2 LQKENI. The CDR3 DNA reads as TGTGCCAGCTCACCGCCGGGCGGGGAGGGAGAGACCCAGTACTTC. Translated: CASSPPGGEGETQYF.

The rearrangement uses TRBV5-6 and TRBJ1-2; the D gene is possibly TRBD1 (5 bases). The CDR3 totals 17 residues. CDR1 is SGHDT and CDR2 is YYEEEE in the germline V gene. The V and J ends lost 2 bases and 2 bases respectively, with 19 bases between them. The CDR3 loop reads CASSFQGALESNYGYTF. Here the CDR3 DNA reads TGTGCCAGCAGCTTTCAGGGAGCCCTCGAATCAAACTATGGCTACACCTTC.

This chain uses TRBV6-5 with TRBJ1-4; 7 bases match TRBD1. The CDR3 is 14 residues long. V was pared by 5 bases and J by 9 bases, with 9 bases of the junction left unmatched. CDR1 is MNHEY, CDR2 SVGAGI, per germline. As DNA, the CDR3 is TGTGCCAGCAGTAATCCCGGGACAGCAAAAAAACTGTTTTTT. Its translation: CASSNPGTAKKLFF.

The chain employs TRBV24-1 and TRBJ2-4; 7 bases line up with TRBD1. The CDR3 totals 15 residues. Unmatched junction bases numbered 3, after V lost 4 bases and J lost 1 base. CDR1 and CDR2 (germline): KGHDR, SFDVKD. As DNA, the CDR3 is TGTGCCACCAGTGAGGGACAGAATGCCAAAAACATTCAGTACTTC. Its translation: CATSEGQNAKNIQYF.

This clone has only a few counts. The rearrangement links TRBV4-2 to TRBJ2-2; 8 nucleotides align to TRBD2. V lost 4 bases to trimming and J lost 0 bases; unmatched junction nucleotides: 4. This CDR3 is 16 amino acids long. Germline V gene lookup returns CDR1 LGHNA and CDR2 YNFKEQ. Here the CDR3 DNA reads TGTGCCAGCAGCCCCGGGGGGGGCCCGAACACCGGGGAGCTGTTTTTT. This encodes CASSPGGGPNTGELFF.

This chain joins TRBV5-1 and TRBJ1-1; D not resolved. Trimming removed 3 bases at V and 5 bases at J, with 20 bases between. The CDR3 sequence is 16 residues long. In germline, CDR1 is SGHRS, CDR2 YFSETQ. CDR3 sequence (DNA): TGCGCCAGCAGCTCCCCAGCTCTAGGTTACCGGACTGAAGCTTTCTTT. Residues: CASSSPALGYRTEAFF.